Following are 21 T cell receptor beta chains from one sample sequenced in a study of blood T cell repertoires in COVID-19. Here immunoSEQ multiplex PCR was the method, and the copy in TCRdb shows in-frame clones only, minus some. The sample shows over 200,000 clones, roughly 90% of them seen only once. Sequenced input: peripheral blood. These receptor sequences come from a woman aged 55-69 years with acute or convalescent COVID-19.

This chain uses TRBV11-2 with TRBJ2-7; D possibly corresponds to TRBD2 (5 bases). This CDR3 has 13 amino acids. Looked up from germline, CDR1 is SGHAT and CDR2 is FQNNGV. The V gene lost 5 bases and the J gene lost 5 bases, with 13 bases spanning the gap. The DNA for the CDR3 is TGTGCCAGCAGCAGCCGTGAGGGCAACGAGCAGTACTTC. Its protein product is CASSSREGNEQYF. Using reference TRBV11-2 and TRBJ2-7 for the parts outside the CDR3, the full variable domain is EAGVAQSPRYKIIEKRQSVAFWCNPISGHATLYWYQQILGQGPKLLIQFQNNGVVDDSQLPKDRFSAERLKGVDSTLKIQPAKLEDSAVYLCASSSREGNEQYFGPGTRLTVT.

This clone was detected only once. V gene TRBV11-2 combines with J gene TRBJ2-7, with 12 bases lining up with TRBD1. The CDR3 sequence is 18 residues long. Germline loops: CDR1 SGHAT, CDR2 FQNNGV. The V and J ends lost 1 base and 5 bases, in that order; junction bases with no gene match: 12. The CDR3 sequence: CASSLGSGQGAFIDEQYF. The CDR3 nucleotides read TGTGCCAGCAGCTTAGGTTCGGGACAGGGGGCGTTTATAGACGAGCAGTACTTC.

The chain is built from TRBV28 and TRBJ2-6; D is ambiguous. This CDR3 has 18 residues. Germline CDR1 MDHEN, CDR2 SYDVKM. V was pared by 7 bases and J by 0 bases, with 19 bases between. DNA for the CDR3: TGTGCCAGCACCGCAATGTGGAAGACTTTCTCTGGGGCCAACGTCCTGACTTTC. This translates into CASTAMWKTFSGANVLTF.

The CDR3 sequence: CASSSGGGGNQPQHF. The CDR3 DNA follows: TGTGCCAGCAGCTCCGGGGGAGGTGGCAATCAGCCCCAGCATTTT. This chain connects TRBV7-9 to TRBJ1-5, with D possibly TRBD1 on 5 matching bases. In germline, CDR1 is SEHNR, CDR2 FQNEAQ (reference sequence). Trimming left V 4 bases short and J 2 bases short, with 12 bases between. This CDR3 is built from 15 residues.

The chain carries TRBV6-5 and TRBJ2-1, with 12 bases that match TRBD2. CDR1 is MNHEY, CDR2 SVGAGI, per germline. Germline trimming cut 6 bases from V and 5 bases from J; bases unmatched to any gene: 5. CDR3 size: 15 residues. The CDR3 DNA is TGTGCCAGCAGGGGTCTAGCGGGGGGGAACAATGAGCAGTTCTTC. Translating gives CASRGLAGGNNEQFF.

The rearrangement links TRBV18 to TRBJ1-4; the D is unclear. The CDR3 consists of 14 residues. V was cut by 1 base and J by 8 bases, with 11 bases left in between. In germline, CDR1 is KGHSH, CDR2 LQKENI. CDR3 coding DNA: TGTGCCAGCTCACCACAGGACTCCAAGGAAAAACTGTTTTTT. Protein product: CASSPQDSKEKLFF.

The chain links TRBV6-5 to TRBJ2-7; TRBD2 aligns across 9 bases. Trimming at V came to 6 bases and at J to 5 bases, leaving 8 bases not matched to a gene. Germline assignment: CDR1 MNHEY and CDR2 SVGAGI. The CDR3 extends over 14 amino acids. The CDR3 here is CASRGTSRLNEQYF. For the CDR3, the DNA is TGTGCCAGCAGGGGGACTAGCAGGCTAAACGAGCAGTACTTC.

The rearrangement links TRBV7-9 to TRBJ1-2, with D tentatively TRBD1 (5 bases). This CDR3 is built from 14 residues. CDR1 SEHNR and CDR2 FQNEAQ come from the germline V gene (reference sequence). The germline V and J ends were trimmed by 3 bases and 0 bases, with 8 bases remaining between them. The CDR3 DNA reads as TGTGCCAGCAGCTTCGTGACAGCTAACTATGGCTACACCTTC. Translation: CASSFVTANYGYTF. Together with reference TRBV7-9 and TRBJ1-2, the CDR3 gives the full variable domain: DTGVSQNPRHKITKRGQNVTFRCDPISEHNRLYWYRQTLGQGPEFLTYFQNEAQLEKSRLLSDRFSAERPKGSFSTLEIQRTEQGDSAMYLCASSFVTANYGYTFGSGTRLTVV.

The V call is TRBV11-2, the J call TRBJ1-4; D unclear. The CDR3 is 17 amino acids. Between the trimmed V and J ends, which lost 0 bases and 2 bases, there was a span of 13 bases. The germline V gene encodes CDR1 SGHAT and CDR2 FQNNGV. Written as DNA, the CDR3 is TGTGCCAGCAGCTTAGAGTCCCGTTGGCCCACTAATGAAAAACTGTTTTTT. Translation gives CASSLESRWPTNEKLFF.

This chain links TRBV29-1 with TRBJ1-2; tentatively, D is TRBD1 (6 bases). Germline CDR1 reads SQVTM; CDR2 reads ANQGSEA. The CDR3 totals 12 residues. The germline V and J ends were trimmed by 4 bases and 8 bases, with 14 bases remaining between them. The CDR3 coding sequence is TGCAGCGTTGCCCAAACAGGGCGAGGCTACACCTTC. Encoded protein: CSVAQTGRGYTF.

This clone has only one observation. V usage is TRBV4-1 and J usage is TRBJ1-2; maybe TRBD1 (5 bases). Looked up from germline, CDR1 is MGHRA and CDR2 is YSYEKL. The CDR3 sequence is 17 residues long. The V end was cut by 0 bases, the J end by 3 bases, with 17 bases between. In DNA form, the CDR3 reads TGCGCCAGCAGCCAAGATAACGGCCCGGGACTGGACTATGGCTACACCTTC. Translating it yields CASSQDNGPGLDYGYTF.

The genes are TRBV19 and TRBJ1-1; weak D call: TRBD1 (5 bases). The CDR3 has 14 residues. V gave up 7 bases and J gave up 0 bases, with 12 bases separating them. Germline V gene sequence: CDR1 LNHDA, CDR2 SQIVND (reference sequence). The CDR3 protein is CASTHPQVNTEAFF. CDR3 DNA sequence: TGTGCCAGTACCCACCCACAGGTGAACACTGAAGCTTTCTTT.

The V call is TRBV11-2, the J call TRBJ2-2, with D possibly matching TRBD1 (6 bases). The germline V gene encodes CDR1 SGHAT and CDR2 FQNNGV. Between the trimmed V and J ends, which lost 1 base and 5 bases, there was a span of 11 bases. The CDR3 loop spans 15 amino acids. CDR3 in DNA: TGTGCCAGCAGCTTAGGGGCAGACAGGACCGGGGAGCTGTTTTTT. Its protein product is CASSLGADRTGELFF.

This clone was found once. The V gene is TRBV6-5, the J gene TRBJ2-5, with D maybe TRBD2 (5 bases). This CDR3 is built from 13 residues. V lost 6 bases, J lost 3 bases, and 11 bases lay in between. In germline, CDR1 is MNHEY, CDR2 SVGAGI. The CDR3 DNA is TGTGCCAGCAGGGCCGCGAGGGAAGAGACCCAGTACTTC. It yields the protein CASRAAREETQYF.

As regards this clone: The missing conserved phenylalanine or tryptophan at the end of this CDR3 makes a read error likely. The limits of the CDR3 on the DNA are not certain, so only TCRdb's listed CDR3 is given. The chain recombines TRBV10-2 with TRBJ2-6; no DNA check was done on the table's D call, TRBD1. The CDR3 is 8 amino acids in total, end residues counted. In germline, CDR1 is WSHSY, CDR2 SAAADI. The CDR3 protein is CASSAEGQ.

This chain joins TRBV4-1 and TRBJ2-2; 8 bases map to TRBD2. V shed 4 bases and J 0 bases; nucleotides not matched to a gene: 10. Germline V gene lookup returns CDR1 MGHRA and CDR2 YSYEKL. The CDR3 extends over 18 amino acids. The CDR3 region has the DNA TGCGCCAGCAGCCGATCCGCCGGGGGGGCTTCGAACACCGGGGAGCTGTTTTTT. This codes for CASSRSAGGASNTGELFF.

This clone was counted once. The rearrangement links TRBV6-1 to TRBJ1-5; D gene unclear. Trimming took 1 base from V and 10 from J, leaving 11 bases between them. CDR1 and CDR2 from the germline V gene are MNHNS and SASEGT. The CDR3 has 13 amino acids. The CDR3 spells CASSEGTWVPQHF. The CDR3, as DNA: TGTGCCAGCAGTGAAGGGACTTGGGTTCCCCAGCATTTT.

This clone appeared a single time. The chain has TRBV30 and TRBJ1-2, with D possibly TRBD1 on 5 matching bases. CDR3 size: 11 residues. Trimming stripped 5 bases from V and 8 bases from J, with 12 bases between. The germline gives CDR1 GTSNPN, CDR2 SVGIG (reference sequence). CDR3 DNA sequence: TGTGCCTGGGTCCAGGGATTCGGCTACACCTTC. Residues: CAWVQGFGYTF.

The gene calls are TRBV7-2 and TRBJ2-5, with a possible D match to TRBD1 (5 bases). Per the germline V gene, CDR1 is SGHTA and CDR2 is FQGNSA. V was pared by 4 bases and J by 1 base, with 10 bases between. The CDR3 contains 14 residues. The CDR3: CASSSAGFQETQYF. As DNA, the CDR3 is TGTGCCAGCAGCTCCGCAGGGTTCCAAGAGACCCAGTACTTC.

The chain is built from TRBV30 and TRBJ1-6; 7 bases fit TRBD1. Germline CDR1 is GTSNPN and CDR2 is SVGIG (reference sequence). The CDR3 has 17 amino acids. V shed 2 bases, J shed 7 bases, and the junction held 14 bases outside the gene matches. CDR3 residues: CAWSKIRRGERNSPLHF. The DNA for the CDR3 is TGTGCCTGGAGTAAAATACGCAGGGGGGAAAGGAATTCACCCCTCCACTTT.

This clone was observed a few times. The chain is built from TRBV6-5 and TRBJ2-5; D perhaps matches TRBD2 (7 bases). V was trimmed by 2 bases and J by 6 bases, leaving 13 bases between them. This CDR3 region has 14 residues. Germline V CDR1 and CDR2: MNHEY, SVGAGI. CDR3 region: CASSYGGGPKTQYF. CDR3 DNA: TGTGCCAGCAGTTACGGGGGGGGGCCGAAGACCCAGTACTTC.